The clone carrying this TCR beta chain has a count of ten or more. Its antigen is unidentified. TCRdb used MiXCR to reprocess the reads, holding one entry per CDR3 protein. The sample lists roughly 100,000 distinct CDR3 sequences; about 15% were seen once. V lost 1 base to trimming and J lost 6 bases, with 14 bases between them. CDR3 size: 15 residues. Germline CDR1 and CDR2: SGHTA and FQGNSA. The data stem from a study of T cell repertoires in cytomegalovirus infection. Study-wide points: Cumulated frequencies of public TCR beta families served to identify carriers of CMV plus the relevant HLA. Dominant in the ex vivo response were TCR beta clonotypes restricted by HLA-C and specific for CMV.

The receptor was isolated from a human donor in good health (CMV status not recorded). Some clones in this sample may be carry-over from other donors' samples. Sequencing was performed on PBMCs. The chain joins TRBV7-2 to TRBJ2-3; D may be TRBD1 or TRBD2 (5 bases each). The CDR3 sequence is CASSLVEVGTDTQYF. The CDR3 DNA reads as TGTGCCAGCAGCTTAGTCGAGGTCGGGACCGATACGCAGTATTTT.